This T cell receptor beta chain was found in a study of OX40 agonist ivuxolimab in advanced cancers. Looking at the study overall: Subjects had a mean age of about 65 years, with a range of 23 to 79; more than 70% were male. Overall study findings and caveats: Both blood CD4+ and CD8+ T cells showed clonal growth by week 6 at 0.1 to 3.0 mg/kg.

The protocol was immunoSEQ multiplex PCR, while the TCRdb copy is restricted to in-frame clones and leaves out a portion. The sample has about 26,000 clones; about 87% are singletons. On this clone: Antigen: not known.

Per the germline V gene, CDR1 is SGHNT and CDR2 is YENEEA. V lost 5 bases and J lost 4, with 9 bases in between. This CDR3 contains 12 residues. The rearrangement uses TRBV11-3 and TRBJ2-7; D uncertain. The sequence was obtained from an adult with an advanced solid tumor such as melanoma, head and neck, liver or kidney cancer. The source was CD4+ or CD8+ T cells sorted from blood, collected in a trial of the OX40 agonist ivuxolimab. The CDR3 DNA reads TGTGCCAGCAGCCGTGGAAATTACGAGCAGTACTTC. Protein: CASSRGNYEQYF.